The 12 T cell receptor beta chains below were found in one sample sequenced in a study of blood T cell repertoires in COVID-19. The table came from immunoSEQ multiplex PCR; TCRdb's copy has only in-frame clones and leaves some out. The sample consists of approximately 300,000 clones, 70% to 90% of them appearing once. Sequencing input: PBMCs or T cells enriched from blood (not recorded which). All receptors derive from a woman aged 30 to 39 who had recovered from COVID-19.

The chain couples TRBV11-3 to TRBJ2-2; maybe TRBD1 (6 bases). Between the trimmed V and J ends, which lost 5 bases and 8 bases, there was a span of 12 bases. CDR1 and CDR2 from the germline V gene are SGHNT and YENEEA. The CDR3 consists of 13 residues. In DNA, the CDR3 is TGTGCCAGCAGCAACAGGGTTTCGGGGGAGCTGTTTTTT. This translates into CASSNRVSGELFF.

This clone was counted only a few times. The CDR3 coding sequence is TGTGCCAGCAGTTTGCACTCAGGTCAGCCCCAGCATTTT. The encoded protein is CASSLHSGQPQHF. The chain uses TRBV27 and TRBJ1-5; no clear D gene. Germline V gene sequence: CDR1 MNHEY, CDR2 SMNVEV (reference sequence). V was trimmed by 3 bases and J by 6 bases, leaving 9 bases between them. CDR3 length: 13 amino acids.

The rearrangement links TRBV9 to TRBJ2-5; D possibly corresponds to TRBD2 (6 bases). Looked up from germline, CDR1 is SGDLS and CDR2 is YYNGEE. V lost 0 bases, J lost 4 bases, and 10 bases lay in between. The CDR3 has 14 residues. This CDR3 is CASSVGGGLETQYF. Here the CDR3 DNA reads TGTGCCAGCAGCGTAGGAGGAGGGTTAGAGACCCAGTACTTC.

This clone has at least ten counts. The CDR3 sequence is CASSVQTYNEQFF. For the CDR3, the DNA is TGTGCCAGCAGTGTTCAGACCTACAATGAGCAGTTCTTC. The genes are TRBV7-6 and TRBJ2-1; D gene ambiguous. CDR1 and CDR2 (germline): SGHVS, FNYEAQ. The CDR3 loop spans 13 amino acids. V was clipped by 6 bases and J by 2 bases, with 8 bases between them.

The chain combines TRBV6-2 or TRBV6-3 with TRBJ2-2; 7 nucleotides match TRBD2. Germline-derived CDR1 and CDR2 are MNHEY and SVGEGT. This CDR3 spans 17 amino acids. Trimming at V came to 1 base and at J to 7 bases, leaving 12 bases not matched to a gene. In DNA form, the CDR3 reads TGTGCCAGCAGTTACTGGAGAAAGCGGGGTCGGGACGGGGAGCTGTTTTTT. Its protein product is CASSYWRKRGRDGELFF.

The chain combines TRBV7-8 with TRBJ1-5; TRBD1 agrees at 8 bases. This CDR3 is 17 amino acids long. With 2 bases clipped from V and 4 bases from J, the junction kept 10 bases outside the gene matches. Per germline, CDR1 SGHVS and CDR2 FQNEAQ. CDR3 nucleotide sequence: TGTGCCAGCAGCTTACAGTTAGGACAGGGAATTAATCAGCCCCAGCATTTT. Protein sequence: CASSLQLGQGINQPQHF.

The J gene is TRBJ2-6, the V gene TRBV18; unclear D gene. This CDR3 comprises 15 residues. V lost 3 bases, J lost 0 bases, and 6 bases lay in between. Germline V CDR1 and CDR2: KGHSH, LQKENI. Here the CDR3 DNA reads TGTGCCAGCTCACCCCGGAGCTCTGGGGCCAACGTCCTGACTTTC. This encodes CASSPRSSGANVLTF.

This chain joins TRBV7-2 and TRBJ2-7; 9 positions agree with TRBD2. CDR3 length: 15 amino acids. V shed 3 bases, J shed 3 bases, and the junction held 6 bases outside the gene matches. Germline V gene data show CDR1 as SGHTA and CDR2 as FQGNSA. This CDR3 is CASSLASGMNYEQYF. The CDR3 DNA reads as TGTGCCAGCAGCTTGGCTAGCGGGATGAACTACGAGCAGTACTTC.

This clone was counted once. This chain uses TRBV24-1 with TRBJ1-2; 7 nucleotides match TRBD1. The CDR3 totals 12 residues. CDR1 is KGHDR and CDR2 is SFDVKD in the germline V gene. Losses at the gene ends were 3 bases for V and 10 bases for J; bases not matched to a gene: 4. CDR3 nucleotides: TGTGCCACCAGTGATACGACAGGGCCCTACACCTTC. It is translated as CATSDTTGPYTF.

The chain uses TRBV6-5 and TRBJ2-7; 8 nucleotides align to TRBD1. The CDR3 contains 14 residues. Germline lookup yields CDR1 MNHEY and CDR2 SVGAGI. V lost 6 bases and J lost 5; bases outside the gene matches: 9. CDR3 loop: CASRLRTGIHEQYF. CDR3 DNA: TGTGCCAGCAGGTTGAGGACAGGGATCCACGAGCAGTACTTC.

Worth noting for this clone: Germline and junction disagree at one end, which may indicate a read error. The chain is built from TRBV5-4 and TRBJ2-1; 10 positions match TRBD2. CDR1 and CDR2 from the germline V gene are SGHNT and YYREEE (reference sequence). CDR3 size: 15 residues. The CDR3 loop reads CVSSLVASGSNEQFF. CDR3 DNA: TGTGTCAGCAGCTTGGTGGCTAGCGGGAGTAATGAGCAGTTCTTC. The whole variable domain, filled in from reference TRBV5-4 and TRBJ2-1, reads ETGVTQSPTHLIKTRGQQVTLRCSSQSGHNTVSWYQQALGQGPQFIFQYYREEENGRGNFPPRFSGLQFPNYSSELNVNALELDDSALYLCVSSLVASGSNEQFFGPGTRLTVL.

The genes are TRBV7-9 and TRBJ1-1; 7 bases align to TRBD1. Looked up from germline, CDR1 is SEHNR and CDR2 is FQNEAQ (reference sequence). V shed 4 bases and J 5 bases; nucleotides not matched to a gene: 7. The CDR3 is 14 residues long. CDR3 coding DNA: TGTGCCAGCAGCTATAGACAGGGAGGTACTGAAGCTTTCTTT. It translates to CASSYRQGGTEAFF.